The 14 T cell receptor beta chains reported below all come from one sample, sequenced in a study of T cells in Graves' hyperthyroidism and ophthalmopathy. RNA transcripts provided the source from which TCR beta CDR3 regions were amplified. Primed by the HTBI set, a first-round RT-PCR was run on the TCR CDR3. TCRdb re-derived calls from the multiplex PCR reads in MiXCR, one entry per CDR3 protein. This table holds a few hundred thousand distinct CDR3 sequences, around 14% found once. Source material: blood. Every receptor here comes from a woman under 40 with Graves' hyperthyroidism.

This clonotype has only a few counts. The V and J genes are TRBV29-1 and TRBJ1-1, with no clear D. CDR1 and CDR2 (germline): SQVTM, ANQGSEA. Trimming took 4 bases from V and 6 from J, leaving 6 bases between them. The CDR3 is 10 amino acids. The CDR3 coding sequence is TGCAGCGTTGGGTCCTCTGAAGCTTTCTTT. Translated: CSVGSSEAFF.

This clonotype was seen many times. Germline and junction disagree at one end, which may indicate a read error. This chain uses TRBV7-7 with TRBJ2-7, with no clear D. Germline CDR1 SSHAT, CDR2 FNYEAQ (reference sequence). The CDR3 is 13 amino acids. The chain's CDR3 is CASSLEELGEQYF. The CDR3 nucleotides are TGTGCTAGCAGCTTAGAGGAGCTGGGCGAGCAGTACTTC.

This clonotype occurred a few times. The genes are TRBV27 and TRBJ2-6; 11 nucleotides match TRBD2. Germline CDR1 and CDR2: MNHEY and SMNVEV (reference sequence). J lost 4 bases, V lost 5 bases, and 22 bases had no gene match. The CDR3 is 22 amino acids. DNA of the CDR3: TGTGCCAGCAGTCTCGCCCGCACTAGCGGGAGCTCTGGCGCTGGCGGGGCCAACGTCCTGACTTTC. The encoded protein is CASSLARTSGSSGAGGANVLTF.

The J gene is TRBJ2-7, the V gene TRBV30; the D is unclear. The CDR3 has 12 amino acids. V was pared by 4 bases and J by 3 bases, with 10 bases between. Germline V CDR1 and CDR2: GTSNPN, SVGIG (reference sequence). In nucleotides, the CDR3 is TGTGCCTGGACCAGACAAAGCTACGAGCAGTACTTC. Amino acids: CAWTRQSYEQYF.

This clonotype was seen ten or more times. The J gene is TRBJ2-2, the V gene TRBV20-1; D uncertain. Between the trimmed V and J ends, which lost 3 bases and 4 bases, there was a span of 15 bases. The CDR3 runs 15 residues. Looked up from germline, CDR1 is DFQATT and CDR2 is SNEGSKA (reference sequence). CDR3 coding DNA: TGCAGTGCTAGTATCGCCGGCAGTCCCACCGGGGAGCTGTTTTTT. This sequence encodes CSASIAGSPTGELFF.

The table lists this clonotype with many counts. The rearrangement links TRBV7-2 to TRBJ2-3, with TRBD1 matching over 8 bases. Trimming cost V 5 bases and J 4 bases; bases outside gene matches: 11. The germline V gene has CDR1 SGHTA and CDR2 FQGNSA. This CDR3 spans 16 amino acids. The CDR3 nucleotides are TGTGCCAGCAGCCCCGGGACAGGTTATGAATCAGATACGCAGTATTTT. Translation gives CASSPGTGYESDTQYF.

As concerns this clonotype: A much larger clone is a single base away; this may be a read error. The chain couples TRBV6-5 to TRBJ2-1; D perhaps matches TRBD2 (6 bases). The CDR3 has 15 amino acids. Germline CDR1 MNHEY, CDR2 SVGAGI. CDR3 amino acids: CASSYVGSSYSEQFF. In DNA form, the CDR3 reads TGTGCCAGCAGTTACGTCGGGAGCTCCTACAGTGAGCAGTTCTTC.

The sample holds a few counts of this clonotype. This chain links TRBV12-3 or TRBV12-4 with TRBJ2-7, with D tentatively TRBD2 (7 bases). The CDR3 spans 14 residues. V gave up 5 bases and J gave up 3 bases, with 14 bases separating them. CDR3 bases: TGTGCCAGCAGTGAGGGGGGGAAGATCTACGAGCAGTACTTC. Encoded protein: CASSEGGKIYEQYF.

This clonotype was found many times. CDR3 sequence (DNA): TGTGCCAGCAGTCTAGCGGGACTCACAGATACGCAGTATTTT. Translating gives CASSLAGLTDTQYF. The chain carries TRBV6-1 and TRBJ2-3, with TRBD2 matching 9 bases. V lost 5 bases to trimming and J lost 2 bases; unmatched junction nucleotides: 2. The CDR3 sequence is 14 residues long. The germline V gene encodes CDR1 MNHNS and CDR2 SASEGT.

This clonotype occurred many times. V and J are TRBV11-2 and TRBJ2-5, with 8 bases that match TRBD2. The V segment lost 8 bases and the J segment 2 bases; nucleotides outside the gene matches: 4. Germline CDR1 and CDR2: SGHAT and FQNNGV. CDR3 size: 13 residues. The CDR3 region is CASGSGRQETQYF. CDR3 nucleotides: TGTGCCAGCGGCAGCGGGAGACAAGAGACCCAGTACTTC.

V gene TRBV18 combines with J gene TRBJ1-3; D remains ambiguous. The germline V gene encodes CDR1 KGHSH and CDR2 LQKENI. With 1 base removed from V and 0 bases from J, the gap between germline ends came to 16 bases. CDR3 length: 18 residues. The CDR3 DNA follows: TGTGCCAGCTCACCACTGGCCGATATAATCAGCTCTGGAAACACCATATATTTT. Its translation: CASSPLADIISSGNTIYF.

This clonotype was seen at least ten times. The chain joins TRBV28 to TRBJ1-2; D gene unclear. V was clipped by 2 bases and J by 7 bases, with 8 bases between them. The CDR3 loop spans 12 amino acids. The germline CDR1 and CDR2 sequences are MDHEN and SYDVKM. CDR3 DNA sequence: TGTGCCAGCAGTTTACGTGGTTTTGGCTACACCTTC. It codes for CASSLRGFGYTF.

There are many counts of this clonotype. The chain recombines TRBV20-1 with TRBJ2-7, with 9 bases aligning to TRBD2. CDR1 and CDR2 from the germline V gene are DFQATT and SNEGSKA (reference sequence). Trimming cost V 1 base and J 0 bases; bases outside gene matches: 4. CDR3 length: 15 residues. Written as DNA, the CDR3 is TGCAGTGCTAGAGTAAGCGGGAGGAGCTCCTACGAGCAGTACTTC. It is translated as CSARVSGRSSYEQYF.

This clonotype was counted at least ten times. V usage is TRBV28 and J usage is TRBJ2-5; TRBD1 is a possible D gene (5 bases). Germline-derived CDR1 and CDR2 are MDHEN and SYDVKM. Between the trimmed V and J ends, which lost 4 bases and 4 bases, there was a span of 19 bases. This CDR3 spans 16 amino acids. The CDR3 is CASSSYFQGSGETQYF. CDR3 sequence (DNA): TGTGCCAGCAGTTCCTATTTTCAGGGTTCCGGAGAGACCCAGTACTTC.